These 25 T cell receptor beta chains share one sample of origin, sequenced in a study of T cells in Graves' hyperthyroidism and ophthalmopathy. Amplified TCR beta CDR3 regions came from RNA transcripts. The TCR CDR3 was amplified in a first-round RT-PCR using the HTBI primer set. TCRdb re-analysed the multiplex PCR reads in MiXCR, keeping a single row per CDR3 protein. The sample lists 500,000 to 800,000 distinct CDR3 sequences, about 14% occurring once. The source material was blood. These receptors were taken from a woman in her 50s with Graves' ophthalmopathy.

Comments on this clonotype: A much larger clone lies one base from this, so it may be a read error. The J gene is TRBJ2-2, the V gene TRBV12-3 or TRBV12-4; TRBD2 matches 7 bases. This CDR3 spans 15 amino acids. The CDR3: CAGSWGGTNTGELFF. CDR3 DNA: TGTGCCGGCAGCTGGGGGGGGACGAACACCGGGGAGCTGTTTTTT.

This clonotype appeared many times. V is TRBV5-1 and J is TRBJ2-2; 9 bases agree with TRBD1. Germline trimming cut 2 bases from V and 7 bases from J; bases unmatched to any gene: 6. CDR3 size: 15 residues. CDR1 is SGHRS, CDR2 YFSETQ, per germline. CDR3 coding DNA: TGCGCCAGCAGCTTTGACAGGGGGAATGGCGGGGAGCTGTTTTTT. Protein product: CASSFDRGNGGELFF.

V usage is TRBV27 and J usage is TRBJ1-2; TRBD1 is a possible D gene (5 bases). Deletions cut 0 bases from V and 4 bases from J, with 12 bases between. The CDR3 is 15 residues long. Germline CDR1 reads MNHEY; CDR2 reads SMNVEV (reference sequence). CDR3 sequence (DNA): TGTGCCAGCAGTTTATCGATGGGGGTCCTCTATGGCTACACCTTC. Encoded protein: CASSLSMGVLYGYTF.

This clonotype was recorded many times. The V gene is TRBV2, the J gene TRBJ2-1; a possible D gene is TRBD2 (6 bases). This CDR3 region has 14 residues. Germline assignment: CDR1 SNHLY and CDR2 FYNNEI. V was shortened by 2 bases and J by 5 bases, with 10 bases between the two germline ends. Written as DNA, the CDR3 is TGTGCCAGCAGTGAAAGGCGGGAAAACAATGAGCAGTTCTTC. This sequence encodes CASSERRENNEQFF.

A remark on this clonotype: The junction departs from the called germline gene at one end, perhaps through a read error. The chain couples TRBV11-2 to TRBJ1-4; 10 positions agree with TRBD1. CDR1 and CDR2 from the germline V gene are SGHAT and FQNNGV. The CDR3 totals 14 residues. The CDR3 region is CASSLGQGARKTVF. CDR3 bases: TGTGCCAGCAGCTTAGGACAGGGGGCACGAAAAACTGTTTTT.

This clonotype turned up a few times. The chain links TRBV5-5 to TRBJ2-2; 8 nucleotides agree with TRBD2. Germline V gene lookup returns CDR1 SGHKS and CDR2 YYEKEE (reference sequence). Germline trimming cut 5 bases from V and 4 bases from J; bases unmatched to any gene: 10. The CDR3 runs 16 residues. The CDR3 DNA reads TGTGCCAGCAGTTCAAACTTTGCGGGGGGCACCGGGGAGCTGTTTTTT. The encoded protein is CASSSNFAGGTGELFF.

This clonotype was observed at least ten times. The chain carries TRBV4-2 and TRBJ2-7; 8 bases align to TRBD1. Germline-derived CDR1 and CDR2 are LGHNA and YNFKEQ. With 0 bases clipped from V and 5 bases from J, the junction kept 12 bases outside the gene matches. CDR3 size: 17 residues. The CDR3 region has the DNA TGTGCCAGCAGCCAAGAAGGGGGGCGGACAGGGTGGCACGAGCAGTACTTC. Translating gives CASSQEGGRTGWHEQYF.

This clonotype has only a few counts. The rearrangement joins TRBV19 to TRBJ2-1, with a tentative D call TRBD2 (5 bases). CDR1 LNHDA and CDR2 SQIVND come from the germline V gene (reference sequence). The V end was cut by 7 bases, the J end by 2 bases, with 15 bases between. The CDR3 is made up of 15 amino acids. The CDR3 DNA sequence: TGTGCCAGTACCCCGTCGGGGAGCCCCTACAATGAGCAGTTCTTC. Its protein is CASTPSGSPYNEQFF.

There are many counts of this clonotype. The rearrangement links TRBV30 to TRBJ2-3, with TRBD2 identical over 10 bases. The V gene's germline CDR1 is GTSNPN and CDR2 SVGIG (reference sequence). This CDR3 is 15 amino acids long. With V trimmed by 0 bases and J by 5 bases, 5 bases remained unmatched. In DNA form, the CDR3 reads TGTGCCTGGAGTGTTGACAGCGGGAGGGGAGATACGCAGTATTTT. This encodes CAWSVDSGRGDTQYF.

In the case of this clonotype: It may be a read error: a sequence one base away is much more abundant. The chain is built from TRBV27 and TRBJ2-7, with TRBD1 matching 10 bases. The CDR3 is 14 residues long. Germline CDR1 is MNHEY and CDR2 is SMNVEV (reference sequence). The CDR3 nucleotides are TGTGCCGGCAGTCCTAGGGGACAGGGGTACGAGCAGTACTTC. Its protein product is CAGSPRGQGYEQYF.

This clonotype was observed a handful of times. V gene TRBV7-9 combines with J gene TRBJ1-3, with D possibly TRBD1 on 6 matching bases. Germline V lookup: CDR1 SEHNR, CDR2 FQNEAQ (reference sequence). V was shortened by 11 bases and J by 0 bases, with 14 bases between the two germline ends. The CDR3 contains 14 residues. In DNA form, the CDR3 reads TGTGCCTCCCAGACAGGCGCCTCTGGAAACACCATATATTTT. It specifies CASQTGASGNTIYF.

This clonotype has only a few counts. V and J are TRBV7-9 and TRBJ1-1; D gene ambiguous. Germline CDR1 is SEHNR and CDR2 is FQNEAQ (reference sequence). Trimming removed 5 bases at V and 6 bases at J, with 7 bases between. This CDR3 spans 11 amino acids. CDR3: CASSPQAEAFF. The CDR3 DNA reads TGTGCCAGCAGCCCCCAGGCTGAAGCTTTCTTT.

CDR3 nucleotide sequence: TGTGCCAGCAGCTTCTCTTCCCCTCTATTCCGTAGCTCCTACAATGAGCAGTTCTTC. Translating it yields CASSFSSPLFRSSYNEQFF. This chain uses TRBV7-2 with TRBJ2-1; D remains ambiguous. CDR1 and CDR2 from the germline V gene are SGHTA and FQGNSA. Trimming took off 3 bases at V and 0 bases at J, with 21 bases between the two ends. CDR3 length equals 19 residues.

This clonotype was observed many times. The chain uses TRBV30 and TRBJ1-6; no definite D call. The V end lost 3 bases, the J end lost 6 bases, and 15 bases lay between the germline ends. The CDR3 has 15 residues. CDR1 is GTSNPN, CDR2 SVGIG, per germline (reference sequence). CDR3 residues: CAWRSPMGINSPLHF. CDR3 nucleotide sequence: TGTGCCTGGAGGAGCCCCATGGGCATTAATTCACCCCTCCACTTT.

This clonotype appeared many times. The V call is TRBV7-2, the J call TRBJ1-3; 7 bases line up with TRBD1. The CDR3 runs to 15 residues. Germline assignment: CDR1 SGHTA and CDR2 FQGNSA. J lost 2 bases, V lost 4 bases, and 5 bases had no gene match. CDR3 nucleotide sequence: TGTGCCAGCAGCTATCACAGGGGACCTGGAAACACCATATATTTT. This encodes CASSYHRGPGNTIYF.

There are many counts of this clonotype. The CDR3 DNA is TGCAGTGCTCTCGGACAGCTCTATGGCTACACCTTC. This encodes CSALGQLYGYTF. The chain links TRBV20-1 to TRBJ1-2; D perhaps matches TRBD1 (6 bases). This CDR3 spans 12 amino acids. Trimming removed 5 bases from V and 4 bases from J, with 11 bases in between. The germline V gene has CDR1 DFQATT and CDR2 SNEGSKA (reference sequence).

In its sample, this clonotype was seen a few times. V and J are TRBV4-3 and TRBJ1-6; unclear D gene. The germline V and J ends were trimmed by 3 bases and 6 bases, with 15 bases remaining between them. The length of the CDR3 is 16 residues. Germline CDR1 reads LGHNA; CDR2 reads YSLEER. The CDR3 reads CASSHLLAATNSPLHF. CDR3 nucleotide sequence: TGCGCCAGCAGCCACCTGCTGGCAGCTACTAATTCACCCCTCCACTTT.

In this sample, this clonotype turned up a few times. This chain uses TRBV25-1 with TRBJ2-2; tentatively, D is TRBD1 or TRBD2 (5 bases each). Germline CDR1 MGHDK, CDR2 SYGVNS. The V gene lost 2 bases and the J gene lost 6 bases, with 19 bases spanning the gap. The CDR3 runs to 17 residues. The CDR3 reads CASSEMGRLAEAGELFF. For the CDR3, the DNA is TGTGCCAGCAGTGAAATGGGGCGGCTGGCGGAGGCCGGGGAGCTGTTTTTT. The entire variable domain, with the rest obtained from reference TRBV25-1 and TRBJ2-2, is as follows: EADIYQTPRYLVIGTGKKITLECSQTMGHDKMYWYQQDPGMELHLIHYSYGVNSTEKGDLSSESTVSRIRTEHFPLTLESARPSHTSQYLCASSEMGRLAEAGELFFGEGSRLTVL.

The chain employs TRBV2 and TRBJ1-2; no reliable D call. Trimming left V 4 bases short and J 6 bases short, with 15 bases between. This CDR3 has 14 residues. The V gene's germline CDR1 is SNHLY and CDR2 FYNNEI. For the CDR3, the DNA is TGTGCCAGCAGTGTAGACTCGGCTTCGGATGGCTACACCTTC. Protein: CASSVDSASDGYTF.

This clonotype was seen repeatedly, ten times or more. CDR3 region: CASSKPFDSYGYTF. The CDR3 DNA reads as TGTGCCAGCAGCAAACCCTTCGACTCCTATGGCTACACCTTC. The rearrangement joins TRBV7-2 to TRBJ1-2; no clear D gene. The CDR3 runs 14 residues. The germline gives CDR1 SGHTA, CDR2 FQGNSA. V was clipped by 5 bases and J by 4 bases, with 14 bases between them.

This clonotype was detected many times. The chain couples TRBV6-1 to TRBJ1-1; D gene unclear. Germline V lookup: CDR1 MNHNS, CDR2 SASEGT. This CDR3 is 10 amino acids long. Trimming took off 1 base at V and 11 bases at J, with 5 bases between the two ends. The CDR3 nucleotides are TGTGCCAGCAGTGAAGTTAGGGCTTTCTTT. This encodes CASSEVRAFF.

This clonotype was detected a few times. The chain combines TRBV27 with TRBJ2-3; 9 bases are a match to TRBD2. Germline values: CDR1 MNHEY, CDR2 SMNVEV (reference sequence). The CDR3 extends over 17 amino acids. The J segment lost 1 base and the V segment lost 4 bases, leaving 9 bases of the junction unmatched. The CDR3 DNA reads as TGTGCCAGCAGTTCGTTAGCGGGAGCAAGTGGCACAGATACGCAGTATTTT. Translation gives CASSSLAGASGTDTQYF.

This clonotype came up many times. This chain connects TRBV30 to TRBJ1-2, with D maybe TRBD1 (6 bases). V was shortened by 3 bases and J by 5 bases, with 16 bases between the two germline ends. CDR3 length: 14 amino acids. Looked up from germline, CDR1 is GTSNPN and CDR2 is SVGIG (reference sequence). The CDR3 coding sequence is TGTGCCTGGAGAGCCCCCCAGGGGCAGTATGGCTACACCTTC. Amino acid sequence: CAWRAPQGQYGYTF.

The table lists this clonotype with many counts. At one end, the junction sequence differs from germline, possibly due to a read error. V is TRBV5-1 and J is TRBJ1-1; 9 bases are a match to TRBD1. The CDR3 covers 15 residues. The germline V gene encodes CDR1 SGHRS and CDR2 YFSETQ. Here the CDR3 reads CASSLYRGRNSEAFF. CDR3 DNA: TGCGCCAGCAGCCTATACAGGGGGCGAAACAGTGAAGCTTTCTTT.

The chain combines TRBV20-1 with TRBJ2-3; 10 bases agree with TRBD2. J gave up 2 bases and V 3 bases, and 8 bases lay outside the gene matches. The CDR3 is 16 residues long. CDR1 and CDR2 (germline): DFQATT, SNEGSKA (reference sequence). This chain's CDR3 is CSASWLSGGLTDTQYF. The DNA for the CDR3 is TGCAGTGCTAGCTGGCTTAGCGGGGGGCTCACAGATACGCAGTATTTT.